This TCR beta chain stems from a study of vaccination effects on CD4 cells after COVID-19. An approximately 10-day culture period preceded the isolation of CD4+ T cells. Looked up from germline, CDR1 is SGDLS and CDR2 is YYNGEE. Germline trimming cut 4 bases from V and 3 bases from J; bases unmatched to any gene: 4. CDR3 length: 14 residues. Method: immunoSEQ multiplex PCR; TCRdb's copy keeps in-frame clones and lacks some. The sample carries about 70,000 clones, around 77% recorded once. This clone was detected a few times. What it recognizes is unknown. This clonotype originated in a human donor who received a COVID-19 vaccine. The chain is built from TRBV9 and TRBJ2-1; 7 bases align to TRBD2. This specimen was CD4+ T cells from PBMCs cultured without peptide, taken before COVID-19 vaccination. In DNA form, the CDR3 reads TGTGCCAGCAGCCGTGGGGGGGGCTACAATGAGCAGTTCTTC. Encoded protein: CASSRGGGYNEQFF.